This T cell receptor (beta chain) was obtained from a study of blood T cell repertoires in COVID-19. Study summary: Material from acute and convalescent COVID-19 was sourced from the United States, Italy and Spain. T cells, B-cell-depleted T cells, or PBMCs provided the cDNA or gDNA that served as material.

Per the original data handling: Amplification with reference gene primers provided the estimates of nucleated cell counts. Data came from immunoSEQ multiplex PCR; TCRdb stores just in-frame clones and leaves some out. The V and J calls and clone size come from that table; D and trimming were worked out from the DNA. The sample has about 210,000 clones; 70% to 90% are singletons. A few counts support this clone. V dropped 4 bases and J dropped 0; count of bases not matched to a gene: 5. The CDR3 totals 16 residues. CDR1 and CDR2 from the germline V gene are SGHRS and YFSETQ. V gene TRBV5-1 combines with J gene TRBJ2-2; 8 positions agree with TRBD1. This sequence was found in a woman between 40 and 50 years old with acute or convalescent COVID-19. Source material: peripheral blood. Written as DNA, the CDR3 is TGCGCCAGCAGCGAATGGACAGGGACGAACACCGGGGAGCTGTTTTTT. Protein product: CASSEWTGTNTGELFF. The variable domain in full, completed from reference TRBV5-1 and TRBJ2-2, reads KAGVTQTPRYLIKTRGQQVTLSCSPISGHRSVSWYQQTPGQGLQFLFEYFSETQRNKGNFPGRFSGRQFSNSRSEMNVSTLELGDSALYLCASSEWTGTNTGELFFGEGSRLTVL.